This TCR beta chain is drawn from a study of identical twins. The study's findings and limits: Compared with models, monozygotic twins showed more out-of-frame TCR alpha sharing. Cord blood beta clonotypes present at high abundance carried fewer insertions; no such pattern appeared in memory repertoires.

On this clonotype itself: Its antigen is not identified.

V was shortened by 4 bases and J by 6 bases, with 19 bases between the two germline ends. Per the germline V gene, CDR1 is SGHRS and CDR2 is YFSETQ. The CDR3 length is 15 residues. Template switching added a universal primer binding site, and final cDNA carried unique molecular identifiers. TCRdb re-analysed the 5' RACE reads in MiXCR, keeping a single row per CDR3 protein. The table has 1,800,000 or so distinct CDR3 sequences, under 35% seen once. This TCR derives from a newborn girl in good health. This chain connects TRBV5-1 to TRBJ1-1, with D unresolved. Sequenced: cord blood. DNA for the CDR3: TGCGCCAGCAGCCCCGGTTTAGGTCTTCGGGCTGAAGCTTTCTTT. Its protein is CASSPGLGLRAEAFF.